The 8 T cell receptor beta chains below were found in one sample sequenced in a study of identifying expanded T cells in peripheral blood. Profiling relied on immunoSEQ multiplex PCR, and the TCRdb table lists in-frame clones only, not all of them. The sample gives under 130,000 clones, around 89% of which show up once; 16% is in the top ten. Sequencing was carried out using blood. These receptors were obtained from a person aged 18 to 70 in good health.

This rearrangement joins TRBV18 to TRBJ2-3; the match to TRBD2 covers 10 bases. The germline V gene encodes CDR1 KGHSH and CDR2 LQKENI. The V segment lost 3 bases and the J segment 0 bases; nucleotides outside the gene matches: 3. The CDR3 has 16 amino acids. The CDR3 DNA reads as TGTGCCAGCTCACCTAAACTAGCGGGGAGCACAGATACGCAGTATTTT. This gives the protein CASSPKLAGSTDTQYF.

This clone was detected once. The chain combines TRBV19 with TRBJ2-7, with 9 bases that match TRBD1. This CDR3 region has 15 residues. Trimming took 11 bases from V and 5 from J; bases not matched to a gene: 16. Germline V gives CDR1 LNHDA, CDR2 SQIVND (reference sequence). DNA of the CDR3: TGTGCCTCCAAGGGGCTGGGACAGGGTAGCCACGAGCAGTACTTC. Residues: CASKGLGQGSHEQYF. Supplemented by reference TRBV19 and TRBJ2-7, the full variable domain reads DGGITQSPKYLFRKEGQNVTLSCEQNLNHDAMYWYRQDPGQGLRLIYYSQIVNDFQKGDIAEGYSVSREKKESFPLTVTSAQKNPTAFYLCASKGLGQGSHEQYFGPGTRLTVT.

The chain carries TRBV21-1 and TRBJ1-5. TRBV21-1 is annotated as a pseudogene. The CDR3 is made up of 21 amino acids. CDR3 protein: CASSKVGGHLHSAHSNQPQHF. The CDR3 DNA reads as TGTGCCAGCAGCAAGGTCGGCGGACACCTACATAGCGCTCATAGCAATCAGCCCCAGCATTTT.

This clone was found a few times. The V gene is TRBV6-6, the J gene TRBJ2-2; D may be TRBD2 (5 bases). The germline V gene encodes CDR1 MNHNY and CDR2 SVGAGI (reference sequence). The CDR3 has 16 amino acids. Trimming left V 0 bases short and J 3 bases short, with 11 bases between. CDR3 bases: TGTGCCAGCAGTTACTCGCCTAGCACGGACACCGGGGAGCTGTTTTTT. It yields the protein CASSYSPSTDTGELFF.

The rearrangement joins TRBV15 to TRBJ2-7; possibly TRBD1 for D (6 bases). Trimming left V 8 bases short and J 0 bases short, with 11 bases between. The CDR3 extends over 13 amino acids. Germline V CDR1 and CDR2: LNHNV, YYDKDF (reference sequence). The CDR3 nucleotides read TGTGCCACCCGGGACACAAGCTCCTACGAGCAGTACTTC. Residues: CATRDTSSYEQYF. The full variable domain, its missing parts supplied by reference TRBV15 and TRBJ2-7, is DAMVIQNPRYQVTQFGKPVTLSCSQTLNHNVMYWYQQKSSQAPKLLFHYYDKDFNNEADTPDNFQSRRPNTSFCFLDIRSPGLGDTAMYLCATRDTSSYEQYFGPGTRLTVT.

The chain recombines TRBV7-9 with TRBJ2-5, with D unclear. V lost 4 bases and J lost 5, with 8 bases in between. CDR1 is SEHNR, CDR2 FQNEAQ, per germline (reference sequence). The CDR3 length is 12 residues. CDR3 bases: TGTGCCAGCAGCTCCTCCTCGGAGACCCAGTACTTC. Its protein is CASSSSSETQYF.

The rearrangement links TRBV27 to TRBJ2-3; D unresolved. Germline V lookup: CDR1 MNHEY, CDR2 SMNVEV (reference sequence). The CDR3 contains 15 residues. Between the trimmed V and J ends, which lost 7 bases and 3 bases, there was a span of 17 bases. DNA for the CDR3: TGTGCCAGCAAGTTGGCACGAGAAAGGACAGATACGCAGTATTTT. Its translation is CASKLARERTDTQYF.

This chain links TRBV6-1 with TRBJ2-5; D unclear. Germline CDR1 and CDR2: MNHNS and SASEGT. The CDR3 sequence is 12 residues long. V gave up 9 bases and J gave up 0 bases, with 8 bases separating them. Here the CDR3 reads CASRRDQETQYF. CDR3 coding DNA: TGTGCCAGTCGACGGGACCAAGAGACCCAGTACTTC.